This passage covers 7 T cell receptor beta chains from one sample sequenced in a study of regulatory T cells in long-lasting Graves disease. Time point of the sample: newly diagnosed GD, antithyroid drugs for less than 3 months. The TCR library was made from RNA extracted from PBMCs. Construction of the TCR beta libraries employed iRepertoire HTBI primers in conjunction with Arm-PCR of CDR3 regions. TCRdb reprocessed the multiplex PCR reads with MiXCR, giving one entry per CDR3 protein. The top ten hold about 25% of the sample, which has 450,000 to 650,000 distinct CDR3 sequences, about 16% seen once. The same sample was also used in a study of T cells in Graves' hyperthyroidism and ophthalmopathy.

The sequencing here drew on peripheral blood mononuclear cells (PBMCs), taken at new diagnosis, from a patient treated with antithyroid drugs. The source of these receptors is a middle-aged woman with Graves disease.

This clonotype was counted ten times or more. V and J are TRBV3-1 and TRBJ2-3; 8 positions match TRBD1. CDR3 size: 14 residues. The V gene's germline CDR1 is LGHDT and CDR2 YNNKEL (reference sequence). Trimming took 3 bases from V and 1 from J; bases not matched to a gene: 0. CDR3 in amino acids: CASSQGQGTDTQYF. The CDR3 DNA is TGTGCCAGCAGCCAGGGACAGGGCACAGATACGCAGTATTTT.

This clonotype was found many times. This CDR3 reads CAISGGIGYTF. The CDR3, as DNA: TGTGCCATCAGTGGAGGTATTGGCTACACCTTC. J is TRBJ1-2 and V is TRBV10-3; D unclear. Trimming stripped 4 bases from V and 7 bases from J, with 7 bases between. The CDR3 has 11 residues. Germline V gives CDR1 ENHRY, CDR2 SYGVKD.

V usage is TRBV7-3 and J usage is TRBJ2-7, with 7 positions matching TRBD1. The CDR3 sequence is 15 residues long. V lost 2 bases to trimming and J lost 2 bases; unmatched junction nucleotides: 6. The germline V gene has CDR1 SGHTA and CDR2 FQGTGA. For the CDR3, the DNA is TGTGCCAGCAGCTTAGCTCCCGGACAGGCCTACGAGCAGTACTTC. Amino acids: CASSLAPGQAYEQYF.

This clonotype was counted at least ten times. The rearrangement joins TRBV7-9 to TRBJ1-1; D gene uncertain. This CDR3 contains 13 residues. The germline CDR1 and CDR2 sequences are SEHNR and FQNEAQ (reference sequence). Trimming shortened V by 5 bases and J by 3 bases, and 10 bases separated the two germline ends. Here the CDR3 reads CASSPSADTEAFF. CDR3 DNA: TGTGCCAGCAGCCCCTCGGCGGACACTGAAGCTTTCTTT.

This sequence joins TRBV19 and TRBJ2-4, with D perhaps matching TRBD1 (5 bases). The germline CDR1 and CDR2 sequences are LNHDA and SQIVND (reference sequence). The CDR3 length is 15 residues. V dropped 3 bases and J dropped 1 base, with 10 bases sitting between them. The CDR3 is CASSMMRQAKNIQYF. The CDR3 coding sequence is TGTGCCAGTAGTATGATGCGACAGGCCAAAAACATTCAGTACTTC.

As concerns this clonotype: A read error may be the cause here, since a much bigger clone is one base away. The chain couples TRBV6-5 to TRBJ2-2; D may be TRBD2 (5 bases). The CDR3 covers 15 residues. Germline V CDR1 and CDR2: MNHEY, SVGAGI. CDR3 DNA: TGTGCCAGCAGTTACGTGGCAACGAACACCGGGGAGCCGTTTTTT. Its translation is CASSYVATNTGEPFF.

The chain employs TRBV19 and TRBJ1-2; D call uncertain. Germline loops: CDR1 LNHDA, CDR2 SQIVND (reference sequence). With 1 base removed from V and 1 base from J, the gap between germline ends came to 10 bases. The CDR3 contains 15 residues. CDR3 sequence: CASSIGWTLNYGYTF. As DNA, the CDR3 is TGTGCCAGTAGTATAGGATGGACCCTTAACTATGGCTACACCTTC.